Listed below are T cell receptor beta chains from one sample, sequenced in a study of immune evolution from preneoplasia to lung adenocarcinoma. Using immunoSEQ multiplex PCR, the repertoire was profiled, and TCRdb retains in-frame clones only, with some absent. The profile shows around 41,000 clones, 70% to 85% of them singletons. Sequencing input: FFPE invasive lung adenocarcinoma tissue. These receptors all come from a person in their 60s with lung adenocarcinoma. Each CDR3 is given with its conserved first and last residue. The D gene is left open where the match is weak. Some rows mark clone size as missing; the rest say once, few, many or name a class of expanded clone.

abundance	d_gene	v_gene	j_gene	CDR3aa	CDR3nt
once	-	TRBV4-2	TRBJ2-2	CASSQDPQGGAGELFF	TGTGCCAGCAGCCAAGATCCCCAAGGAGGCGCCGGGGAGCTGTTTTTT
-	TRBD1	TRBV29-1	TRBJ2-7	CSVLTGGSYEQYF	TGCAGCGTCTTGACAGGGGGATCCTACGAGCAGTACTTC
-	-	TRBV6-5	TRBJ1-1	CASRRPSGNTEAFF	TGTGCCAGCAGGCGGCCCTCAGGGAACACTGAAGCTTTCTTT
-	TRBD1	TRBV30	TRBJ2-7	CAWSTGTGSYEQYF	TGTGCCTGGAGTACCGGGACAGGGTCCTACGAGCAGTACTTC
-	TRBD2	TRBV7-8	TRBJ2-1	CASSSRLAGYNEQFF	TGTGCCAGCAGCTCTCGACTAGCGGGGTACAATGAGCAGTTCTTC
-	-	TRBV7-8	TRBJ2-7	CASSLSSSYEQYF	TGTGCCAGCAGCTTATCCAGCTCTTACGAGCAGTACTTC
-	TRBD2	TRBV14	TRBJ2-1	CASSPQTSGTLAHNEQFF	TGTGCCAGCAGCCCCCAGACTAGCGGGACCCTAGCACACAATGAGCAGTTCTTC
once	-	TRBV7-9	TRBJ2-1	CASSRTGPYNEQFF	TGTGCCAGCAGCCGTACGGGCCCCTACAATGAGCAGTTCTTC
-	TRBD2	TRBV19	TRBJ2-1	CATKCWTSGDNEQFF	TGTGCCACTAAGTGCTGGACTAGCGGTGACAATGAGCAGTTCTTC
-	TRBD1	TRBV30	TRBJ2-1	CAWSVGQGVYEQFF	TGTGCCTGGAGTGTTGGTCAGGGGGTCTATGAGCAGTTCTTC
few	TRBD1	TRBV28	TRBJ2-7	CASSFWTGNSYEQYF	TGTGCCAGCAGTTTCTGGACAGGTAACTCCTACGAGCAGTACTTC
-	-	TRBV30	TRBJ1-2	CAWRESGNYGYTF	TGTGCCTGGAGAGAATCAGGGAACTATGGCTACACCTTC
once	TRBD1	TRBV2	TRBJ2-7	CASGRDRGLYEQYF	TGTGCCAGCGGGCGGGACAGGGGTCTCTACGAGCAGTACTTC
few	TRBD1	TRBV5-1	TRBJ2-7	CASRPPPGTGYYEQYF	TGCGCCAGCAGACCCCCGCCCGGGACAGGGTACTACGAGCAGTACTTC
-	TRBD2	TRBV28	TRBJ2-1	CASSVAGDHNEQFF	TGTGCCAGCAGTGTAGCGGGAGACCACAATGAGCAGTTCTTC
-	TRBD1	TRBV29-1	TRBJ2-1	CSVHYTGVNEQFF	TGCAGCGTTCACTACACAGGGGTTAATGAGCAGTTCTTC
-	TRBD2	TRBV9	TRBJ2-2	CASTDNPGTSDHGGELFF	TGTGCCAGCACCGACAACCCCGGGACTAGCGACCACGGCGGGGAGCTGTTTTTT